Following are 13 T cell receptor beta chains from one sample sequenced in a study of CD8+ T cells in alopecia areata. Treatment in this sample: oral pan-JAK inhibitor, 5-10 mg twice daily. The authors extracted RNA and reverse transcribed it into cDNA as the sequencing template. Generated by immunoSEQ multiplex PCR, the TCRdb table keeps only in-frame clones and is missing some. In the table there are around 190,000 clones, around three fifths of which are singletons. The material was CD4+ T cells sorted from blood, obtained at week 24, from a patient treated with tofacitinib. The source of these receptors is a human donor with alopecia areata.

V usage is TRBV25-1 and J usage is TRBJ2-7, with D unclear. The germline V gene has CDR1 MGHDK and CDR2 SYGVNS. The length of the CDR3 is 12 residues. Between the trimmed V and J ends, which lost 3 bases and 7 bases, there was a span of 10 bases. CDR3 amino acids: CASSENSKEQYF. The CDR3 DNA reads as TGTGCCAGCAGTGAGAATTCGAAAGAGCAGTACTTC.

The J gene is TRBJ1-2, the V gene TRBV5-1; 8 bases match TRBD1. Trimming cost V 6 bases and J 6 bases; bases outside gene matches: 4. Germline assignment: CDR1 SGHRS and CDR2 YFSETQ. The CDR3 has 12 residues. The CDR3 sequence is CASTETGDGYTF. The CDR3 bases are TGCGCCAGCACTGAGACAGGGGATGGCTACACCTTC.

The chain is built from TRBV11-3 and TRBJ2-7; no firm D call. Trimming removed 2 bases from V and 1 base from J, with 6 bases in between. Germline values: CDR1 SGHNT, CDR2 YENEEA. CDR3 length: 13 amino acids. The CDR3 is CASSLSGSYEQYF. The CDR3 DNA reads as TGTGCCAGCAGCTTATCCGGTTCCTACGAGCAGTACTTC.

V gene TRBV29-1 combines with J gene TRBJ2-1; the D gene is possibly TRBD1 (6 bases). The V end was cut by 3 bases, the J end by 5 bases, with 14 bases between. Germline V gives CDR1 SQVTM, CDR2 ANQGSEA. CDR3 length equals 14 residues. For the CDR3, the DNA is TGCAGCGTTGAGTCCCGGGACAAAAACAATGAGCAGTTCTTC. Its translation: CSVESRDKNNEQFF.

The rearrangement joins TRBV14 to TRBJ1-6; D unclear. This CDR3 contains 13 residues. Germline CDR1 reads SGHDN; CDR2 reads FVKESK. With 0 bases removed from V and 9 bases from J, the gap between germline ends came to 6 bases. The CDR3 here is CASSQDFTSPLHF. The CDR3, as DNA: TGTGCCAGCAGCCAAGATTTCACTTCACCCCTCCACTTT.

On this clone itself: The junction departs from the called germline gene at one end, perhaps through a read error. CDR3 DNA: TGTGCCAGCTTCGGGGGTTCATCCCTCCACTTT. This translates into CASFGGSSLHF. V and J are TRBV7-7 and TRBJ1-6, with a weak D call TRBD1 (5 bases). The V gene's germline CDR1 is SSHAT and CDR2 FNYEAQ (reference sequence). The CDR3 contains 11 residues.

The chain employs TRBV9 and TRBJ2-4; D may be TRBD1 (6 bases). Looked up from germline, CDR1 is SGDLS and CDR2 is YYNGEE. V gave up 4 bases and J gave up 9 bases, with 14 bases separating them. This CDR3 has 13 residues. This chain's CDR3 is CASSPAGVGIQYF. Here the CDR3 DNA reads TGTGCCAGCAGCCCAGCAGGGGTAGGCATTCAGTACTTC.

The V call is TRBV29-1, the J call TRBJ2-3, with 8 bases fitting TRBD1. Trimming at V came to 4 bases and at J to 14 bases, leaving 11 bases not matched to a gene. The CDR3 spans 12 residues. Germline CDR1 is SQVTM and CDR2 is ANQGSEA. CDR3 protein: CSVGAGGFLGYF. CDR3 in DNA: TGCAGCGTTGGGGCAGGGGGCTTCCTCGGGTATTTT.

J is TRBJ2-5 and V is TRBV6-6; TRBD2 might be the D (5 bases). The length of the CDR3 is 12 residues. Germline CDR1 is MNHNY and CDR2 is SVGAGI (reference sequence). The V end was cut by 5 bases, the J end by 5 bases, with 9 bases between. The CDR3 reads CASSQQRETQYF. The DNA of the CDR3 is TGTGCCAGCAGTCAACAGCGGGAGACCCAGTACTTC.

This clone came up a few times. The rearrangement joins TRBV4-3 to TRBJ2-2; no definite D call. This CDR3 has 16 residues. V lost 0 bases to trimming and J lost 4 bases, with 12 bases between them. Germline CDR1 is LGHNA and CDR2 is YSLEER. CDR3 loop: CASSQDTARLTGELFF. In DNA, the CDR3 is TGCGCCAGCAGCCAAGATACTGCCAGACTCACCGGGGAGCTGTTTTTT.

J is TRBJ2-7 and V is TRBV18, with D perhaps matching TRBD1 (6 bases). The germline V gene encodes CDR1 KGHSH and CDR2 LQKENI. This CDR3 contains 15 residues. V was shortened by 3 bases and J by 1 base, with 13 bases between the two germline ends. The CDR3 protein is CASSPGQLKSYEQYF. The CDR3, as DNA: TGTGCCAGCTCACCTGGACAGCTCAAATCCTACGAGCAGTACTTC.

This clone was seen a handful of times. The gene calls are TRBV29-1 and TRBJ1-2; D gene unclear. The germline V gene has CDR1 SQVTM and CDR2 ANQGSEA. The CDR3 totals 13 residues. V lost 7 bases and J 2 bases, leaving 14 bases between the germline ends. CDR3 loop: CSAGRAENYGYTF. The CDR3 DNA is TGCAGCGCCGGAAGGGCGGAAAACTATGGCTACACCTTC. Supplemented by reference TRBV29-1 and TRBJ1-2, the full variable domain reads SAVISQKPSRDICQRGTSLTIQCQVDSQVTMMFWYRQQPGQSLTLIATANQGSEATYESGFVIDKFPISRPNLTFSTLTVSNMSPEDSSIYLCSAGRAENYGYTFGSGTRLTVV.

The J gene is TRBJ1-2, the V gene TRBV27; D is ambiguous. The CDR3 is 13 amino acids. Germline V lookup: CDR1 MNHEY, CDR2 SMNVEV (reference sequence). The ends were cut back, 6 bases at V and 8 bases at J, with 16 bases in the middle. The CDR3 region is CASRFTSTRGYTF. The CDR3 DNA is TGTGCCAGCAGATTCACATCTACGCGGGGCTACACCTTC.